What follows is one T cell receptor beta chain and its context. Germline CDR1 reads SGHKS; CDR2 reads YYEKEE (reference sequence). This CDR3 contains 15 residues. Trimming removed 4 bases from V and 2 bases from J, with 15 bases in between. This sample is part of a study of blood T cell repertoires in COVID-19. The assay was immunoSEQ multiplex PCR, and TCRdb's table has in-frame clones only and misses some. The sample has about 180,000 clones; under 85% are singletons. Sequencing was carried out using peripheral blood. The chain is built from TRBV5-5 and TRBJ1-2, with a weak D call TRBD1 (5 bases). The TCR sequence derives from a human donor in a cohort sampled during active COVID-19. The CDR3 here is CASSPRGGANYGYTF. The CDR3 region has the DNA TGTGCCAGCAGCCCCCGGGGGGGAGCCAACTATGGCTACACCTTC.